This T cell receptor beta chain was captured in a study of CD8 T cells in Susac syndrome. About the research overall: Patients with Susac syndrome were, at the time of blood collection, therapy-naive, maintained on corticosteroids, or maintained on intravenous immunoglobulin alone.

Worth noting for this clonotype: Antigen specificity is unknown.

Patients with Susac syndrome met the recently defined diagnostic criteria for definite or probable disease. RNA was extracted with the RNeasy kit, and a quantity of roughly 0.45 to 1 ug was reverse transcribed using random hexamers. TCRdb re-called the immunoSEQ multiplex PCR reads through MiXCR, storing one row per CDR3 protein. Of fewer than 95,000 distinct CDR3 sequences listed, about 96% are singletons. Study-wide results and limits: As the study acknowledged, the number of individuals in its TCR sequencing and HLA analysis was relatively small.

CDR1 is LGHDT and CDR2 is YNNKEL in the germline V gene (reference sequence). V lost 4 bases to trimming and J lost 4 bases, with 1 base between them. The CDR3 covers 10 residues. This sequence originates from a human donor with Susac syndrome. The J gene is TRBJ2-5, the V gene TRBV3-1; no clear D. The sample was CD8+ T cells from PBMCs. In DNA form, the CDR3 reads TGTGCCAGCAGCCGAGAGACCCAGTACTTC. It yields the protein CASSRETQYF.